The 21 T cell receptor beta chains below come from one sample, sequenced in a study of blood T cell repertoires in COVID-19. TCRdb's copy holds only in-frame clones and misses some; the assay was immunoSEQ multiplex PCR. The sample shows about 220,000 clones, roughly 80% of them seen only once. The sequenced sample was peripheral blood. These receptors were taken from a human donor in a cohort sampled during active COVID-19.

This chain connects TRBV6-2 or TRBV6-3 to TRBJ2-3, with 11 bases fitting TRBD2. The germline V gene has CDR1 MNHEY and CDR2 SVGEGT. The junction had 9 bases not matched to a gene; V was cut back by 5 bases and J by 5 bases. The CDR3 has 16 residues. This chain's CDR3 is CASSGLIAGGRDTQYF. As DNA, the CDR3 is TGTGCCAGCAGTGGACTTATAGCGGGAGGGAGAGATACGCAGTATTTT.

The chain uses TRBV27 and TRBJ2-3; D is perhaps TRBD2 (6 bases). Germline assignment: CDR1 MNHEY and CDR2 SMNVEV (reference sequence). The CDR3 runs 14 residues. Trimming shortened V by 4 bases and J by 6 bases, and 14 bases separated the two germline ends. This chain's CDR3 is CASSSVSSVDTQYF. The CDR3 region has the DNA TGTGCCAGCAGTTCCGTTTCTAGCGTGGATACGCAGTATTTT.

The J gene is TRBJ2-3, the V gene TRBV11-3; TRBD2 is a possible D gene (5 bases). Germline V gene sequence: CDR1 SGHNT, CDR2 YENEEA. The CDR3 is 13 amino acids. Trimming left V 1 base short and J 7 bases short, with 9 bases between. The chain's CDR3 is CASSLVHGNTQYF. The CDR3 region has the DNA TGTGCCAGCAGCTTAGTACACGGGAATACGCAGTATTTT.

The CDR3 loop is CASSLGEVGRAYEQYF. In nucleotides, the CDR3 is TGTGCCAGCAGCTTAGGGGAGGTCGGGAGGGCCTACGAGCAGTACTTC. This sequence joins TRBV7-2 and TRBJ2-7; 8 bases match TRBD2. This CDR3 contains 16 residues. Germline V gives CDR1 SGHTA, CDR2 FQGNSA. V trimming: 1 base; J trimming: 2 bases; junction bases outside the gene matches: 7. The variable domain in full, with the rest retrieved from reference TRBV7-2 and TRBJ2-7, is GAGVSQSPSNKVTEKGKDVELRCDPISGHTALYWYRQSLGQGLEFLIYFQGNSAPDKSGLPSDRFSAERTGGSVSTLTIQRTQQEDSAVYLCASSLGEVGRAYEQYFGPGTRLTVT.

The chain links TRBV4-3 to TRBJ2-7; 11 bases agree with TRBD2. J lost 4 bases, V lost 1 base, and 9 bases had no gene match. Germline CDR1 LGHNA, CDR2 YSLEER. This CDR3 region has 17 residues. CDR3 amino acids: CASSQGIAGGPGYEQYF. For the CDR3, the DNA is TGCGCCAGCAGCCAAGGGATAGCGGGAGGGCCTGGATACGAGCAGTACTTC.

The chain recombines TRBV28 with TRBJ1-5; D might be TRBD1 (5 bases). The germline V gene encodes CDR1 MDHEN and CDR2 SYDVKM. CDR3 size: 13 residues. The germline V and J ends were trimmed by 5 bases and 12 bases, with 17 bases remaining between them. In DNA, the CDR3 is TGTGCCAGCAGTCCCCCATCGGGGGTTATCCAGCATTTT. Translating it yields CASSPPSGVIQHF.

The chain couples TRBV7-2 to TRBJ1-1; no clear D gene. Germline V CDR1 and CDR2: SGHTA, FQGNSA. The CDR3 contains 15 residues. Trimming cost V 1 base and J 0 bases, with 9 bases left between them. The CDR3 DNA sequence: TGTGCCAGCAGCTTAGAGGCAGAGGTGAACACTGAAGCTTTCTTT. It yields the protein CASSLEAEVNTEAFF.

The chain joins TRBV21-1 to TRBJ2-7; the listed D gene, TRBD2, was not tested against the DNA. TRBV21-1 is assigned pseudogene status. The CDR3 contains 16 residues. Here the CDR3 DNA reads TGTGCCAGCAGCAAAAGGGGACTAGCGGGTCACTACGAGCAGTACTTC. It yields the protein CASSKRGLAGHYEQYF.

The chain couples TRBV2 to TRBJ2-7; D gene uncertain. Germline CDR1 SNHLY, CDR2 FYNNEI. V was trimmed by 6 bases and J by 9 bases, leaving 9 bases between them. This CDR3 is built from 10 residues. Here the CDR3 reads CASSPTGQYF. In DNA form, the CDR3 reads TGTGCCAGCAGCCCGACGGGGCAGTACTTC.

The chain links TRBV7-9 to TRBJ2-7; 8 bases match TRBD2. This CDR3 comprises 16 residues. Germline values: CDR1 SEHNR, CDR2 FQNEAQ (reference sequence). Trimming took 1 base from V and 5 from J; bases not matched to a gene: 10. The DNA for the CDR3 is TGTGCCAGCAGCTTAGAGGGCCCCGGGAGGGGCCACGAGCAGTACTTC. It codes for CASSLEGPGRGHEQYF.

This clone has more than one count but fewer than ten. This chain uses TRBV18 with TRBJ1-5, with D perhaps matching TRBD1 (6 bases). The CDR3 has 14 amino acids. The germline V and J ends were trimmed by 4 bases and 5 bases, with 12 bases remaining between them. Germline-derived CDR1 and CDR2 are KGHSH and LQKENI. CDR3 region: CASSRSAGDQPQHF. CDR3 DNA: TGTGCCAGCTCACGATCCGCAGGGGATCAGCCCCAGCATTTT. Full variable domain (missing parts from reference TRBV18 and TRBJ1-5): NAGVMQNPRHLVRRRGQEARLRCSPMKGHSHVYWYRQLPEEGLKFMVYLQKENIIDESGMPKERFSAEFPKEGPSILRIQQVVRGDSAAYFCASSRSAGDQPQHFGDGTRLSIL.

V usage is TRBV24-1 and J usage is TRBJ2-3; D is perhaps TRBD2 (6 bases). Trimming removed 4 bases from V and 5 bases from J, with 12 bases in between. The germline gives CDR1 KGHDR, CDR2 SFDVKD. The length of the CDR3 is 14 residues. The chain's CDR3 is CATSESGLRDTQYF. Here the CDR3 DNA reads TGTGCCACCAGTGAATCGGGACTCCGAGATACGCAGTATTTT.

The chain employs TRBV7-2 and TRBJ1-1, with 7 bases aligning to TRBD1. Germline loops: CDR1 SGHTA, CDR2 FQGNSA. The CDR3 covers 14 residues. V shed 10 bases, J shed 4 bases, and the junction held 12 bases outside the gene matches. The CDR3 DNA sequence: TGTGCCAACGGACAGGACCTTCGAACCACTGAAGCTTTCTTT. This codes for CANGQDLRTTEAFF.

This chain uses TRBV4-3 with TRBJ1-5; tentative D call: TRBD1 (5 bases). Trimming stripped 0 bases from V and 3 bases from J, with 15 bases between. The CDR3 totals 17 residues. Germline lookup yields CDR1 LGHNA and CDR2 YSLEER. CDR3: CASSQEFAGRANQPQHF. The CDR3 DNA sequence: TGCGCCAGCAGCCAAGAGTTCGCTGGCAGGGCCAATCAGCCCCAGCATTTT.

This chain uses TRBV15 with TRBJ2-2; 12 nucleotides match TRBD1. This CDR3 contains 15 residues. After removal of 5 bases from V and 6 bases from J, the junction contained 4 bases not matched to a gene. CDR1 and CDR2 from the germline V gene are LNHNV and YYDKDF (reference sequence). CDR3 loop: CATSWGQGAAGELFF. The DNA for the CDR3 is TGTGCCACCAGCTGGGGACAGGGGGCGGCCGGGGAGCTGTTTTTT.

CDR3 region: CASSLDRVNTGELFF. The CDR3 DNA is TGTGCCAGCAGCTTGGACAGGGTAAACACCGGGGAGCTGTTTTTT. The chain combines TRBV7-9 with TRBJ2-2, with TRBD1 matching 8 bases. CDR3 length: 15 amino acids. Germline V gene lookup returns CDR1 SEHNR and CDR2 FQNEAQ (reference sequence). Unmatched junction bases numbered 2, after V lost 3 bases and J lost 2 bases.

This clone has a handful of counts. The genes are TRBV2 and TRBJ1-5; 7 bases fit TRBD1. CDR1 is SNHLY and CDR2 is FYNNEI in the germline V gene. The length of the CDR3 is 15 residues. The trim removed 3 bases at V and 9 bases at J, leaving 11 bases unmatched. CDR3 residues: CASSEPQAGGPPQHF. CDR3 sequence (DNA): TGTGCCAGCAGTGAGCCCCAGGCAGGGGGGCCGCCCCAGCATTTT. Full variable domain (missing parts from reference TRBV2 and TRBJ1-5): EPEVTQTPSHQVTQMGQEVILRCVPISNHLYFYWYRQILGQKVEFLVSFYNNEISEKSEIFDDQFSVERPDGSNFTLKIRSTKLEDSAMYFCASSEPQAGGPPQHFGDGTRLSIL.

The chain joins TRBV30 to TRBJ1-2; maybe TRBD1 (6 bases). From germline, CDR1 is GTSNPN and CDR2 SVGIG (reference sequence). The CDR3 is 12 amino acids. Trimming removed 5 bases at V and 8 bases at J, with 15 bases between. The DNA for the CDR3 is TGTGCCTGGCTACAGGGATCTAAGGGCTACACCTTC. Its translation: CAWLQGSKGYTF.

V usage is TRBV7-2 and J usage is TRBJ1-1, with D tentatively TRBD1 (6 bases). Germline V gives CDR1 SGHTA, CDR2 FQGNSA. The CDR3 length is 17 residues. The V and J ends lost 5 bases and 5 bases respectively, with 24 bases between them. CDR3 residues: CASSQGAGAGSGTEAFF. CDR3 nucleotides: TGTGCCAGCAGCCAAGGGGCAGGGGCCGGCTCGGGAACTGAAGCTTTCTTT. The variable domain in full, with the rest retrieved from reference TRBV7-2 and TRBJ1-1, is GAGVSQSPSNKVTEKGKDVELRCDPISGHTALYWYRQSLGQGLEFLIYFQGNSAPDKSGLPSDRFSAERTGGSVSTLTIQRTQQEDSAVYLCASSQGAGAGSGTEAFFGQGTRLTVV.

This sequence joins TRBV7-6 and TRBJ2-3; 10 bases agree with TRBD2. This CDR3 is built from 15 residues. Germline-derived CDR1 and CDR2 are SGHVS and FNYEAQ. Trimming took 4 bases from V and 1 from J; bases not matched to a gene: 2. The CDR3 sequence is CASSSAGGRTDTQYF. The CDR3 bases are TGTGCCAGCAGCTCAGCGGGAGGGCGCACAGATACGCAGTATTTT.

The gene calls are TRBV29-1 and TRBJ2-1, with D unclear. CDR3 size: 13 residues. CDR1 is SQVTM, CDR2 ANQGSEA, per germline. The V end lost 4 bases, the J end lost 2 bases, and 9 bases lay between the germline ends. The CDR3 DNA is TGCAGCGTTGCGACTTCAACCTACAATGAGCAGTTCTTC. Translating gives CSVATSTYNEQFF.